A single sample is the source of the 29 T cell receptor beta chains below, sequenced in a study of control samples from healthy donors and cancer patients. Produced via immunoSEQ multiplex PCR; TCRdb's table is partial and in-frame only. Seen here are around 150,000 clones, over 85% observed once, and the top ten hold around 11%. Source material: blood. The receptors come from a man aged 25-40 years in good health.

The rearrangement uses TRBV18 and TRBJ1-1, with a weak D call TRBD1 (5 bases). CDR1 and CDR2 from the germline V gene are KGHSH and LQKENI. This CDR3 spans 13 amino acids. Deletions cut 7 bases from V and 2 bases from J, with 11 bases between. The CDR3 sequence is CASYSGSNTEAFF. The CDR3 DNA follows: TGTGCCAGCTACTCAGGGAGTAACACTGAAGCTTTCTTT. The entire variable domain, with the rest obtained from reference TRBV18 and TRBJ1-1, is as follows: NAGVMQNPRHLVRRRGQEARLRCSPMKGHSHVYWYRQLPEEGLKFMVYLQKENIIDESGMPKERFSAEFPKEGPSILRIQQVVRGDSAAYFCASYSGSNTEAFFGQGTRLTVV.

The chain uses TRBV6-5 and TRBJ1-1, with D tentatively TRBD1 (5 bases). The length of the CDR3 is 12 residues. Germline CDR1 reads MNHEY; CDR2 reads SVGAGI. Between the trimmed V and J ends, which lost 4 bases and 8 bases, there was a span of 11 bases. CDR3 region: CASSSLGTEAFF. In DNA form, the CDR3 reads TGTGCCAGCAGTTCCCTGGGGACGGAAGCTTTCTTT.

The CDR3, as DNA: TGTGCCAGCAGTGCACAGGGGTATGGCTACACCTTC. Amino acid sequence: CASSAQGYGYTF. This chain joins TRBV2 and TRBJ1-2, with 7 positions matching TRBD1. The CDR3 is 12 residues long. V was pared by 4 bases and J by 5 bases, with 1 base of the junction left unmatched. Germline values: CDR1 SNHLY, CDR2 FYNNEI.

The chain combines TRBV9 with TRBJ2-5, with 10 bases lining up with TRBD2. The V segment lost 0 bases and the J segment 4 bases; nucleotides outside the gene matches: 0. CDR1 and CDR2 from the germline V gene are SGDLS and YYNGEE. This CDR3 comprises 14 residues. The CDR3: CASSVGLAGETQYF. The CDR3, as DNA: TGTGCCAGCAGCGTAGGACTAGCGGGAGAGACCCAGTACTTC.

V usage is TRBV28 and J usage is TRBJ2-7; TRBD2 matches at 7 bases. CDR3 length: 15 residues. With 1 base clipped from V and 1 base from J, the junction kept 4 bases outside the gene matches. Germline V gene lookup returns CDR1 MDHEN and CDR2 SYDVKM. The DNA for the CDR3 is TGTGCCAGCAGTTTATCTACTAGCGCGTCCTACGAGCAGTACTTC. Protein sequence: CASSLSTSASYEQYF. Full variable domain (rest looked up from reference TRBV28 and TRBJ2-7): DVKVTQSSRYLVKRTGEKVFLECVQDMDHENMFWYRQDPGLGLRLIYFSYDVKMKEKGDIPEGYSVSREKKERFSLILESASTNQTSMYLCASSLSTSASYEQYFGPGTRLTVT.

This chain uses TRBV14 with TRBJ2-5; 12 nucleotides align to TRBD2. The CDR3 loop spans 21 amino acids. V dropped 5 bases and J dropped 4; count of bases not matched to a gene: 23. Germline V gene lookup returns CDR1 SGHDN and CDR2 FVKESK. The CDR3 sequence is CASSGWDLVGTSGFVGETQYF. CDR3 bases: TGTGCCAGCAGCGGCTGGGATCTGGTCGGGACTAGCGGGTTCGTGGGAGAGACCCAGTACTTC.

The V and J genes are TRBV29-1 and TRBJ1-5; D is perhaps TRBD1 (5 bases). The CDR3 extends over 12 amino acids. The V gene lost 5 bases and the J gene lost 2 bases, with 7 bases spanning the gap. CDR1 is SQVTM and CDR2 is ANQGSEA in the germline V gene. This CDR3 reads CSVRDGNQPQHF. DNA for the CDR3: TGCAGCGTTCGGGACGGCAATCAGCCCCAGCATTTT. Looking up the rest from reference TRBV29-1 and TRBJ1-5 gives the full variable domain: SAVISQKPSRDICQRGTSLTIQCQVDSQVTMMFWYRQQPGQSLTLIATANQGSEATYESGFVIDKFPISRPNLTFSTLTVSNMSPEDSSIYLCSVRDGNQPQHFGDGTRLSIL.

This clone was detected once. This rearrangement joins TRBV7-2 to TRBJ2-3; 8 bases agree with TRBD1. Germline-derived CDR1 and CDR2 are SGHTA and FQGNSA. This CDR3 spans 15 amino acids. V shed 3 bases, J shed 6 bases, and the junction held 8 bases outside the gene matches. The CDR3 region is CASSLGAGGRDTQYF. CDR3 DNA: TGTGCCAGCAGCTTGGGGGCAGGGGGCCGCGATACGCAGTATTTT.

This chain connects TRBV7-3 to TRBJ2-3; D not resolved. Germline V gene sequence: CDR1 SGHTA, CDR2 FQGTGA. The CDR3 length is 13 residues. V was shortened by 5 bases and J by 1 base, with 7 bases between the two germline ends. The CDR3 bases are TGTGCCAGCAGCCATAAAGGCACAGATACGCAGTATTTT. Translated: CASSHKGTDTQYF.

Of note for this clone: The identical CDR3 is also encoded by other nucleotide sequences in the sample. This sequence joins TRBV28 and TRBJ1-5; D uncertain. Germline V lookup: CDR1 MDHEN, CDR2 SYDVKM. Deletions cut 2 bases from V and 1 base from J, with 6 bases between. The CDR3 covers 14 residues. The DNA of the CDR3 is TGTGCCAGCAGTTTAGGGCAGAGCAATCAGCCCCAGCATTTT. Amino acids: CASSLGQSNQPQHF.

This chain joins TRBV2 and TRBJ2-3; 7 bases are a match to TRBD2. CDR3 size: 14 residues. Unmatched junction bases numbered 2, after V lost 4 bases and J lost 1 base. Germline CDR1 is SNHLY and CDR2 is FYNNEI. The CDR3 sequence: CASSGTSGTDTQYF. The CDR3 nucleotides read TGTGCCAGCAGTGGAACTAGCGGCACAGATACGCAGTATTTT.

The chain has TRBV29-1 and TRBJ1-3, with D maybe TRBD1 (5 bases). This CDR3 is built from 14 residues. Trimming removed 4 bases from V and 7 bases from J, with 17 bases in between. The germline CDR1 and CDR2 sequences are SQVTM and ANQGSEA. For the CDR3, the DNA is TGCAGCGTTGTGGGGCTCTACCCCGGGAACACCATATATTTT. This codes for CSVVGLYPGNTIYF.

CDR3 region: CASSRGGRGDTQYF. The DNA of the CDR3 is TGTGCCAGTAGTAGAGGGGGGCGCGGAGATACGCAGTATTTT. The chain combines TRBV19 with TRBJ2-3; D is perhaps TRBD1 or TRBD2 (6 bases each). Between the trimmed V and J ends, which lost 4 bases and 5 bases, there was a span of 13 bases. The CDR3 is made up of 14 amino acids. The V gene's germline CDR1 is LNHDA and CDR2 SQIVND (reference sequence).

The chain uses TRBV12-3 or TRBV12-4 and TRBJ2-1; TRBD1 might be the D (6 bases). Trimming removed 6 bases at V and 4 bases at J, with 10 bases between. This CDR3 comprises 13 residues. The CDR3: CASRQGEYNEQFF. The CDR3, as DNA: TGTGCCAGCAGACAGGGAGAGTACAATGAGCAGTTCTTC.

This sequence joins TRBV5-4 and TRBJ2-7, with a possible D match to TRBD2 (5 bases). Trimming pared 8 bases from V and 2 bases from J, leaving 17 bases between. Germline lookup yields CDR1 SGHNT and CDR2 YYREEE (reference sequence). This CDR3 has 14 amino acids. CDR3 region: CASSWRYPPYEQYF. CDR3 in DNA: TGTGCCAGTTCATGGAGGTATCCCCCCTACGAGCAGTACTTC.

This clone has more than one count but fewer than ten. Likely a read error: the CDR3 ends without its conserved phenylalanine or tryptophan. The DNA is omitted, as the CDR3 cannot be located on it reliably, and the CDR3 follows TCRdb's listing. This chain connects TRBV6-5 to TRBJ1-6. 11 amino acids form the CDR3, both terminal residues included. Looked up from germline, CDR1 is MNHEY and CDR2 is SVGAGI. The CDR3 loop reads CASSLEGGCRV.

This clone was counted a few times. The J gene is TRBJ2-5, the V gene TRBV15; the match to TRBD2 covers 7 bases. After removal of 5 bases from V and 4 bases from J, the junction contained 10 bases not matched to a gene. Germline CDR1 is LNHNV and CDR2 is YYDKDF (reference sequence). The CDR3 spans 15 residues. CDR3 loop: CATSQTAGVRETQYF. CDR3 in DNA: TGTGCCACCAGCCAGACGGCGGGAGTAAGAGAGACCCAGTACTTC.

The chain uses TRBV6-6 and TRBJ2-3; 9 nucleotides line up with TRBD2. The V and J ends lost 5 bases and 5 bases, in that order; junction bases with no gene match: 35. This CDR3 has 24 residues. Germline values: CDR1 MNHNY, CDR2 SVGAGI (reference sequence). The CDR3, as DNA: TGTGCCAGCAGTCTCGCGAGGGTCGAGGGCGCCGAACTAGCGGGCCTAGCCACAAGAGATACGCAGTATTTT. The encoded protein is CASSLARVEGAELAGLATRDTQYF.

The rearrangement links TRBV27 to TRBJ1-5; TRBD1 aligns across 8 bases. CDR3 length: 19 amino acids. Germline CDR1 and CDR2: MNHEY and SMNVEV (reference sequence). The junction had 18 bases not matched to a gene; V was cut back by 6 bases and J by 2 bases. The CDR3 loop is CASRRPRFKPGQGNQPQHF. CDR3 in DNA: TGTGCCAGCAGAAGACCCCGTTTTAAACCGGGACAGGGCAATCAGCCCCAGCATTTT.

The gene calls are TRBV2 and TRBJ2-7; 9 bases match TRBD1. The CDR3 has 16 residues. CDR1 is SNHLY, CDR2 FYNNEI, per germline. Losses at the gene ends were 7 bases for V and 0 bases for J; bases not matched to a gene: 10. Written as DNA, the CDR3 is TGTGCCAGCAAGAGGACAGGGGACCGACTCTCCTACGAGCAGTACTTC. Translation gives CASKRTGDRLSYEQYF.

The chain joins TRBV11-2 to TRBJ2-7; 8 bases fit TRBD2. Germline CDR1 and CDR2: SGHAT and FQNNGV. The CDR3 length is 15 residues. V was pared by 5 bases and J by 7 bases, with 13 bases of the junction left unmatched. CDR3 loop: CASSPNPGLGEEQYF. CDR3 nucleotide sequence: TGTGCCAGCAGCCCAAACCCGGGACTAGGGGAAGAGCAGTACTTC.

This clone appeared once. This sequence joins TRBV29-1 and TRBJ1-5, with 10 positions matching TRBD1. Trimming removed 4 bases from V and 5 bases from J; junction bases left unmatched: 2. The CDR3 runs to 13 residues. The V gene's germline CDR1 is SQVTM and CDR2 ANQGSEA. In nucleotides, the CDR3 is TGCAGCGTTGGGGACAGGGGAGATCAGCCCCAGCATTTT. It encodes CSVGDRGDQPQHF.

The gene calls are TRBV28 and TRBJ1-1, with TRBD1 as a possible D gene (5 bases). The CDR3 spans 17 residues. Deletions cut 4 bases from V and 0 bases from J, with 18 bases between. The germline V gene encodes CDR1 MDHEN and CDR2 SYDVKM. CDR3 nucleotides: TGTGCCAGCAGTTCTATCGCCGGGGCGGAGGTGAACACTGAAGCTTTCTTT. This sequence encodes CASSSIAGAEVNTEAFF. Drawing the rest from reference TRBV28 and TRBJ1-1, the complete variable domain is DVKVTQSSRYLVKRTGEKVFLECVQDMDHENMFWYRQDPGLGLRLIYFSYDVKMKEKGDIPEGYSVSREKKERFSLILESASTNQTSMYLCASSSIAGAEVNTEAFFGQGTRLTVV.

This clone was counted only a few times. V gene TRBV7-6 combines with J gene TRBJ2-2, with 8 bases aligning to TRBD1. The germline V gene encodes CDR1 SGHVS and CDR2 FNYEAQ. Germline trimming cut 2 bases from V and 4 bases from J; bases unmatched to any gene: 6. The CDR3 contains 16 residues. As DNA, the CDR3 is TGTGCCAGCAGCTTAAGTCAGGGGGCCCCCACCGGGGAGCTGTTTTTT. Amino acid sequence: CASSLSQGAPTGELFF.

CDR3 sequence (DNA): TGTGCCACCAGTGTAGGAGGGGCGGCTGGTGAAAAACTGTTTTTT. Amino acids: CATSVGGAAGEKLFF. The chain is built from TRBV24-1 and TRBJ1-4, with D possibly TRBD1 on 5 matching bases. The germline V gene has CDR1 KGHDR and CDR2 SFDVKD. The V gene lost 5 bases and the J gene lost 7 bases, with 16 bases spanning the gap. The CDR3 is made up of 15 amino acids.

The J gene is TRBJ2-1, the V gene TRBV3-1 (or the pseudogene TRBV3-2); 8 bases map to TRBD2. Germline-derived CDR1 and CDR2 are LGHDT and YNNKEL (reference sequence). The CDR3 runs to 17 residues. With V trimmed by 0 bases and J by 6 bases, 10 bases remained unmatched. The chain's CDR3 is CASSQDRREGRGNEQFF. CDR3 sequence (DNA): TGTGCCAGCAGCCAAGATCGTCGGGAGGGCCGAGGCAATGAGCAGTTCTTC.

This chain joins TRBV6-1 and TRBJ2-1, with 12 bases that match TRBD2. Germline V gives CDR1 MNHNS, CDR2 SASEGT. V lost 4 bases and J lost 9; bases outside the gene matches: 16. The CDR3 loop spans 18 amino acids. The CDR3 nucleotides are TGTGCCAGCAGTGGAACGCTAGCGGGGGGGCCCCTGGTCTCTGAGCAGTTCTTC. Translation: CASSGTLAGGPLVSEQFF.

This chain joins TRBV12-3 or TRBV12-4 and TRBJ2-1; D gene unclear. This CDR3 has 13 amino acids. Trimming stripped 2 bases from V and 5 bases from J, with 7 bases between. This CDR3 reads CASSLQVNNEQFF. The CDR3 DNA follows: TGTGCCAGCAGTTTACAGGTTAACAATGAGCAGTTCTTC.

The chain carries TRBV7-3 and TRBJ1-2; the match to TRBD1 covers 8 bases. The J segment lost 8 bases and the V segment lost 2 bases, leaving 7 bases of the junction unmatched. Looked up from germline, CDR1 is SGHTA and CDR2 is FQGTGA. This CDR3 spans 14 amino acids. The CDR3 sequence is CASSLGGTGDGYTF. Here the CDR3 DNA reads TGTGCCAGCAGCTTAGGGGGGACAGGAGACGGCTACACCTTC.